This TCR beta chain is drawn from a study of Tregs in tolerant kidney transplant recipients. About the research overall: An approximately 3-day belatacept mixed lymphocyte reaction, sometimes plus 5-day graft donor restimulation, preceded CD4+CD25+CD127- sorting.

The study's findings and limits: This study did not directly address biological reproducibility. The most relevant donor-specific Treg TCRbeta repertoire apparently came from expansion with activated donor B cells.

Sequencing was performed with immunoSEQ multiplex PCR; in TCRdb, only in-frame clones are kept and a portion is missing. The sample carries 20,000 or so clones, about three fifths recorded once. Note on this clone: Antigen: not known.

V was pared by 5 bases and J by 5 bases, with 6 bases of the junction left unmatched. CDR1 is MNHEY and CDR2 is SVGAGI in the germline V gene. This CDR3 has 15 residues. The rearrangement uses TRBV6-5 and TRBJ2-5, with 12 positions matching TRBD2. The clonotype was recovered from a human donor in good health. The sequenced sample was Tregs from blood cultured with allogeneic cells. CDR3: CASSPLAGGLETQYF. In DNA form, the CDR3 reads TGTGCCAGCAGTCCCCTAGCGGGGGGGCTTGAGACCCAGTACTTC.